This passage covers 13 T cell receptor beta chains from one sample sequenced in a study of OX40 agonist ivuxolimab in advanced cancers. Profiling relied on immunoSEQ multiplex PCR, and the TCRdb table lists in-frame clones only, not all of them. Counted here are around 64,000 clones, approximately 88% occurring once; the ten biggest clones make up approximately 0.76%. This specimen consisted of CD4+ or CD8+ T cells sorted from blood, obtained in a trial of the OX40 agonist ivuxolimab. Receptor source: an adult with an advanced solid tumor such as melanoma, head and neck, liver or kidney cancer.

The chain combines TRBV19 with TRBJ2-1; TRBD1 matches at 10 bases. This CDR3 has 16 residues. Germline CDR1 LNHDA, CDR2 SQIVND (reference sequence). V lost 6 bases to trimming and J lost 6 bases; unmatched junction nucleotides: 11. As DNA, the CDR3 is TGTGCCAGTAGGCTGGCCGGGACAGGGGATCGCAATGAGCAGTTCTTC. Encoded protein: CASRLAGTGDRNEQFF.

The chain links TRBV6-5 to TRBJ2-1, with D maybe TRBD1 (6 bases). Germline-derived CDR1 and CDR2 are MNHEY and SVGAGI. The CDR3 has 16 amino acids. V was pared by 1 base and J by 6 bases, with 16 bases between. CDR3 region: CASSYYEQGSGNEQFF. The CDR3 DNA reads as TGTGCCAGCAGTTACTACGAACAGGGTTCTGGCAATGAGCAGTTCTTC.

This sequence joins TRBV7-9 and TRBJ2-7, with D perhaps matching TRBD1 or TRBD2 (6 bases each). Germline CDR1 reads SEHNR; CDR2 reads FQNEAQ (reference sequence). The CDR3 sequence is 14 residues long. The V end lost 1 base, the J end lost 2 bases, and 9 bases lay between the germline ends. CDR3 amino acids: CASSLEGGTYEQYF. The CDR3 nucleotides read TGTGCCAGCAGCTTAGAAGGGGGGACCTACGAGCAGTACTTC.

The V call is TRBV25-1, the J call TRBJ2-5; 8 nucleotides match TRBD1. Trimming removed 5 bases from V and 2 bases from J; junction bases left unmatched: 7. The CDR3 is 15 amino acids. Germline CDR1 reads MGHDK; CDR2 reads SYGVNS. CDR3 nucleotides: TGTGCCAGCAGTAGAGGAGGGACAGGTCAAGAGACCCAGTACTTC. This sequence encodes CASSRGGTGQETQYF.

The V and J genes are TRBV9 and TRBJ2-1; 7 nucleotides agree with TRBD1. The germline V gene encodes CDR1 SGDLS and CDR2 YYNGEE. This CDR3 region has 15 residues. V was clipped by 3 bases and J by 0 bases; unmatched bases: 3. The chain's CDR3 is CASSGRDSSYNEQFF. The CDR3 DNA reads as TGTGCCAGCAGCGGCCGGGACAGCTCCTACAATGAGCAGTTCTTC.

In DNA form, the CDR3 reads TGTGCCAGCAGTCCCCGACAGGGAGGAAGGTACGAGCAGTACTTC. It specifies CASSPRQGGRYEQYF. J is TRBJ2-7 and V is TRBV27; tentative D call: TRBD1 (7 bases). CDR3 length: 15 residues. Germline V CDR1 and CDR2: MNHEY, SMNVEV (reference sequence). V lost 5 bases and J 4 bases, leaving 18 bases between the germline ends.

This chain joins TRBV10-3 and TRBJ1-5; a weak D match, TRBD1 (6 bases). The CDR3 extends over 13 amino acids. Trimming pared 10 bases from V and 5 bases from J, leaving 15 bases between. The germline V gene has CDR1 ENHRY and CDR2 SYGVKD. CDR3: CATGEGVDQPQHF. The CDR3 DNA sequence: TGTGCCACTGGGGAGGGGGTCGATCAGCCCCAGCATTTT.

This clone was counted a few times. The chain links TRBV5-4 to TRBJ1-5, with D perhaps TRBD1 (5 bases). The CDR3 length is 13 residues. V dropped 1 base and J dropped 11 bases, with 13 bases sitting between them. Germline CDR1 and CDR2: SGHNT and YYREEE (reference sequence). CDR3 sequence (DNA): TGTGCCAGCAGCTTGAATGAAGGGGAGGCCCAGCATTTT. As protein: CASSLNEGEAQHF. Based on the CDR3 plus reference TRBV5-4 and TRBJ1-5, the full variable domain is ETGVTQSPTHLIKTRGQQVTLRCSSQSGHNTVSWYQQALGQGPQFIFQYYREEENGRGNFPPRFSGLQFPNYSSELNVNALELDDSALYLCASSLNEGEAQHFGDGTRLSIL.

This rearrangement joins TRBV7-3 to TRBJ1-5; D not certain. There are 14 residues in the CDR3. With 5 bases removed from V and 4 bases from J, the gap between germline ends came to 12 bases. Germline V gene sequence: CDR1 SGHTA, CDR2 FQGTGA. CDR3 in DNA: TGTGCCAGCAGCCCCGGGCCTAGTAATCAGCCCCAGCATTTT. Translated, it gives CASSPGPSNQPQHF.

V and J are TRBV5-5 and TRBJ2-7, with D perhaps assigned TRBD1 or TRBD2 (5 bases each). Germline V gives CDR1 SGHKS, CDR2 YYEKEE (reference sequence). The CDR3 spans 14 residues. Trimming took off 2 bases at V and 3 bases at J, with 12 bases between the two ends. This CDR3 reads CASSLGPGGYEQYF. CDR3 bases: TGTGCCAGCAGCTTAGGACCTGGGGGCTACGAGCAGTACTTC.

The chain joins TRBV5-1 to TRBJ1-2, with 12 nucleotides matching TRBD1. With V trimmed by 4 bases and J by 4 bases, 5 bases remained unmatched. This CDR3 spans 15 amino acids. Looked up from germline, CDR1 is SGHRS and CDR2 is YFSETQ. The CDR3 DNA sequence: TGCGCCAGCAGCCCGGGGACAGGGGGCCGCTATGGCTACACCTTC. It yields the protein CASSPGTGGRYGYTF.

The genes are TRBV7-9 and TRBJ1-2; D is ambiguous. Germline-derived CDR1 and CDR2 are SEHNR and FQNEAQ (reference sequence). This CDR3 comprises 16 residues. Trimming pared 4 bases from V and 4 bases from J, leaving 19 bases between. The CDR3 region is CASSSLQRRGRYGYTF. As DNA, the CDR3 is TGTGCCAGCAGCTCACTCCAGCGGCGAGGTCGCTATGGCTACACCTTC.

The rearrangement links TRBV30 to TRBJ1-2, with D unclear. The CDR3 is 12 residues long. V was cut by 4 bases and J by 4 bases, with 10 bases left in between. The germline gives CDR1 GTSNPN, CDR2 SVGIG (reference sequence). The CDR3 DNA is TGTGCCTGGAAGCTAGGGTCCTATGGCTACACCTTC. Translation: CAWKLGSYGYTF.